Listed here are 16 T cell receptor beta chains from one sample, sequenced in a study of immune cell composition in non-small cell lung cancer (dated by TCRdb to 2016 to 2017). Library construction relied on the immunoSEQ multiplex PCR assay. What TCRdb holds here is the immuneACCESS table cut down to in-frame rearrangements. Part of the clones is not present; checked against another copy, under half of the missing clones reflect an unresolved V gene, and the others are unexplained. The sample table lists about 6,600 clones, 65% to 85% of them with a count of one. The ten largest make up over 7% of the sample. Non-adjacent lung tissue from the same patient, taken as far from the tumour as possible and at least 3 cm away, was used for the normal lung samples. Sequencing used non-adjacent lung tissue. Receptor source: a human donor with non-small cell lung cancer.

The V call is TRBV9, the J call TRBJ1-2; D gene ambiguous. The CDR3 totals 15 residues. V gave up 3 bases and J gave up 2 bases, with 14 bases separating them. Germline assignment: CDR1 SGDLS and CDR2 YYNGEE. The CDR3 is CASSASGDINYGYTF. The DNA of the CDR3 is TGTGCCAGCAGCGCCTCCGGCGACATAAACTATGGCTACACCTTC. Looking up the rest from reference TRBV9 and TRBJ1-2 gives the full variable domain: DSGVTQTPKHLITATGQRVTLRCSPRSGDLSVYWYQQSLDQGLQFLIQYYNGEERAKGNILERFSAQQFPDLHSELNLSSLELGDSALYFCASSASGDINYGYTFGSGTRLTVV.

This clone was counted only a few times. This rearrangement joins TRBV5-6 to TRBJ2-1, with 9 bases that match TRBD2. Per the germline V gene, CDR1 is SGHDT and CDR2 is YYEEEE. CDR3 length: 15 amino acids. V was pared by 3 bases and J by 4 bases, with 5 bases of the junction left unmatched. This chain's CDR3 is CASSSTSGVYNEQFF. In nucleotides, the CDR3 is TGTGCCAGCAGCTCGACTAGCGGAGTATACAATGAGCAGTTCTTC.

A single count supports this clone. V and J are TRBV5-1 and TRBJ1-1; TRBD1 might be the D (6 bases). CDR1 is SGHRS and CDR2 is YFSETQ in the germline V gene. V was cut by 0 bases and J by 1 base, with 10 bases left in between. The CDR3 extends over 15 amino acids. This CDR3 reads CASSLEGTRNTEAFF. The CDR3 DNA reads TGCGCCAGCAGCTTGGAGGGGACAAGGAACACTGAAGCTTTCTTT.

The chain carries TRBV5-4 and TRBJ2-1; tentatively, D is TRBD2 (8 bases). V lost 0 bases and J 7 bases, leaving 29 bases between the germline ends. Per the germline V gene, CDR1 is SGHNT and CDR2 is YYREEE (reference sequence). The CDR3 totals 20 residues. CDR3 sequence: CASSLGRTGAGTRRKNEQFF. The CDR3 coding sequence is TGTGCCAGCAGCTTGGGTAGGACAGGAGCCGGGACTAGGAGGAAGAATGAGCAGTTCTTC.

V usage is TRBV11-2 and J usage is TRBJ1-1; 9 bases fit TRBD1. The CDR3 is 16 amino acids. Germline V gene data show CDR1 as SGHAT and CDR2 as FQNNGV. V shed 4 bases and J 1 base; nucleotides not matched to a gene: 7. The CDR3 spells CASSYRGGQGNTEAFF. As DNA, the CDR3 is TGTGCCAGCAGCTACCGAGGGGGACAGGGGAACACTGAAGCTTTCTTT.

This clone qualifies as large. The rearrangement links TRBV9 to TRBJ2-3, with TRBD2 as a possible D gene (6 bases). From germline, CDR1 is SGDLS and CDR2 YYNGEE. V was shortened by 0 bases and J by 0 bases, with 11 bases between the two germline ends. The CDR3 totals 16 residues. The CDR3 nucleotides read TGTGCCAGCAGCGTAGCGGGGAGCGGGAGCACAGATACGCAGTATTTT. It is translated as CASSVAGSGSTDTQYF. Together with reference TRBV9 and TRBJ2-3, the CDR3 gives the full variable domain: DSGVTQTPKHLITATGQRVTLRCSPRSGDLSVYWYQQSLDQGLQFLIQYYNGEERAKGNILERFSAQQFPDLHSELNLSSLELGDSALYFCASSVAGSGSTDTQYFGPGTRLTVL.

The chain employs TRBV5-4 and TRBJ2-4; TRBD2 might be the D (5 bases). The CDR3 totals 14 residues. Trimming took off 0 bases at V and 15 bases at J, with 19 bases between the two ends. CDR1 is SGHNT and CDR2 is YYREEE in the germline V gene (reference sequence). This CDR3 reads CASSLEIAKGGWYF. CDR3 nucleotide sequence: TGTGCCAGCAGCTTGGAGATCGCGAAGGGCGGGTGGTACTTC.

The chain combines TRBV18 with TRBJ1-2; TRBD1 aligns across 9 bases. The CDR3 has 11 amino acids. V lost 6 bases, J lost 8 bases, and 1 base stayed unmatched. Germline values: CDR1 KGHSH, CDR2 LQKENI. Here the CDR3 DNA reads TGTGCCAGCTCGGACAGGGGCGGCTACACCTTC. It codes for CASSDRGGYTF.

The chain employs TRBV7-9 and TRBJ2-6, with D maybe TRBD1 (5 bases). CDR3 length: 16 residues. Germline loops: CDR1 SEHNR, CDR2 FQNEAQ (reference sequence). Trimming left V 5 bases short and J 0 bases short, with 11 bases between. The CDR3 protein is CASSPPRGSGANVLTF. The CDR3 DNA is TGTGCCAGCAGCCCCCCTAGGGGCTCTGGGGCCAACGTCCTGACTTTC.

J is TRBJ2-7 and V is TRBV28, with D possibly matching TRBD1 (6 bases). Trimming stripped 1 base from V and 5 bases from J, with 15 bases between. This CDR3 is 15 amino acids long. Germline assignment: CDR1 MDHEN and CDR2 SYDVKM. CDR3 nucleotides: TGTGCCAGCAGTTTATTCCGGACAGAGTTCCACGAGCAGTACTTC. Translating gives CASSLFRTEFHEQYF. The full variable domain, in which reference TRBV28 and TRBJ2-7 provide the parts outside the CDR3, is DVKVTQSSRYLVKRTGEKVFLECVQDMDHENMFWYRQDPGLGLRLIYFSYDVKMKEKGDIPEGYSVSREKKERFSLILESASTNQTSMYLCASSLFRTEFHEQYFGPGTRLTVT.

The chain has TRBV9 and TRBJ2-2; 9 bases match TRBD1. Per germline, CDR1 SGDLS and CDR2 YYNGEE. Losses at the gene ends were 2 bases for V and 4 bases for J; bases not matched to a gene: 6. The CDR3 totals 16 residues. CDR3 amino acids: CASSVTGTGPTGELFF. In DNA, the CDR3 is TGTGCCAGCAGCGTTACCGGGACAGGGCCCACCGGGGAGCTGTTTTTT. The full variable domain, in which reference TRBV9 and TRBJ2-2 provide the parts outside the CDR3, is DSGVTQTPKHLITATGQRVTLRCSPRSGDLSVYWYQQSLDQGLQFLIQYYNGEERAKGNILERFSAQQFPDLHSELNLSSLELGDSALYFCASSVTGTGPTGELFFGEGSRLTVL.

V and J are TRBV5-4 and TRBJ2-1; 11 bases are a match to TRBD2. V dropped 3 bases and J dropped 0; count of bases not matched to a gene: 8. Germline CDR1 and CDR2: SGHNT and YYREEE (reference sequence). This CDR3 contains 18 residues. DNA for the CDR3: TGTGCCAGCAGCTCCGGGACTAGCGGTCCTAGCTCCTACAATGAGCAGTTCTTC. Amino acid sequence: CASSSGTSGPSSYNEQFF.

This chain links TRBV14 with TRBJ2-7, with D perhaps TRBD2 (5 bases). Germline V gives CDR1 SGHDN, CDR2 FVKESK. With 4 bases removed from V and 0 bases from J, the gap between germline ends came to 13 bases. CDR3 length equals 15 residues. In DNA, the CDR3 is TGTGCCAGCAGCCTCGGACTCCTAAGCTCCTACGAGCAGTACTTC. Protein product: CASSLGLLSSYEQYF.

This rearrangement joins TRBV5-1 to TRBJ1-2, with D hard to call. V dropped 6 bases and J dropped 7 bases, with 13 bases sitting between them. This CDR3 comprises 12 residues. Germline CDR1 SGHRS, CDR2 YFSETQ. The CDR3 region has the DNA TGCGCCAGCACGGAGGGAGTCGCTGGCTACACCTTC. As protein: CASTEGVAGYTF.

This clone was observed once. The rearrangement uses TRBV6-6 and TRBJ2-4; TRBD1 matches at 8 bases. The germline CDR1 and CDR2 sequences are MNHNY and SVGAGI (reference sequence). The CDR3 spans 16 residues. Germline trimming cut 5 bases from V and 1 base from J; bases unmatched to any gene: 7. CDR3 sequence (DNA): TGTGCCAGCAGTATACTCAGGGGGCCGGCCAAAAACATTCAGTACTTC. The encoded protein is CASSILRGPAKNIQYF.

This chain links TRBV29-1 with TRBJ2-3; 8 nucleotides line up with TRBD1. Germline loops: CDR1 SQVTM, CDR2 ANQGSEA. The V and J ends lost 6 bases and 2 bases, in that order; junction bases with no gene match: 4. The CDR3 is made up of 13 amino acids. The CDR3 here is CSVNRGSTDTQYF. CDR3 DNA sequence: TGCAGCGTGAACAGGGGGTCCACAGATACGCAGTATTTT.